These T cell receptor beta chains were read from a single sample in a study of blood T cell repertoires in COVID-19. Here immunoSEQ multiplex PCR was the method, and the copy in TCRdb shows in-frame clones only, minus some. The table includes about 260,000 clones, over 75% detected once. Sequences were obtained from peripheral blood. These receptor sequences come from a human donor in a cohort sampled during active COVID-19. Each CDR3 is given with its conserved first and last residue. A D gene is named only where the DNA matches it firmly. Clone size is shown for a subset of rows, as once, few, many or a class of expanded clone.

CDR3	DNA	V	J	D	size
CASSPNSGTFSDEQFF	TGCGCCAGCAGCCCCAATAGCGGGACCTTTTCGGATGAGCAGTTCTTC	TRBV5-1	TRBJ2-1	TRBD2	once
CASSVGGTSGRAGQFF	TGTGCCAGCAGCGTAGGTGGTACCAGCGGGAGGGCCGGGCAGTTCTTC	TRBV9	TRBJ2-1	TRBD2	.
CASSQDHPRTQSVTDTQYF	TGCGCCAGCAGCCAAGATCATCCCAGAACCCAATCCGTCACAGATACGCAGTATTTT	TRBV4-1	TRBJ2-3	.	.
CASSGGLGSEAFF	TGTGCCAGCTCAGGGGGGTTAGGTTCTGAAGCTTTCTTT	TRBV18	TRBJ1-1	.	.
CASSSTYSGNTIYF	TGTGCCAGCAGCAGTACCTACTCTGGAAACACCATATATTTT	TRBV7-2	TRBJ1-3	.	.
CSVKVGGSGHNEQFF	TGCAGCGTTAAAGTGGGGGGGTCGGGACACAATGAGCAGTTCTTC	TRBV29-1	TRBJ2-1	TRBD2	.
CASTPLASTTDTQYF	TGTGCCAGCACCCCCCTGGCTAGCACTACAGATACGCAGTATTTT	TRBV7-2	TRBJ2-3	.	.
CASSPSGGPYEQYF	TGTGCCAGCAGCCCGTCGGGGGGTCCCTACGAGCAGTACTTC	TRBV7-8	TRBJ2-7	TRBD2	.
CASSHLRTSGGTQYF	TGTGCCAGCAGCCATCTCCGGACTAGCGGAGGTACGCAGTATTTT	TRBV7-8	TRBJ2-3	TRBD2	.
CASSTDRENEQFF	TGTGCCAGCAGTACCGACAGGGAAAATGAGCAGTTCTTC	TRBV7-3	TRBJ2-1	TRBD1	.
CASSSGTANTGELFF	TGTGCCAGCAGTTCCGGGACAGCGAACACCGGGGAGCTGTTTTTT	TRBV6-5	TRBJ2-2	TRBD1	few
CASSLSGGTGFYEQYF	TGTGCCAGCAGTTTATCGGGCGGGACAGGGTTCTACGAGCAGTACTTC	TRBV27	TRBJ2-7	TRBD1	.
CSAREAYGYTF	TGCAGTGCTAGAGAGGCCTATGGCTACACCTTC	TRBV20-1	TRBJ1-2	.	once
CASSLGVGGASTDTQYF	TGTGCCAGCAGCTTGGGTGTGGGGGGGGCGAGCACAGATACGCAGTATTTT	TRBV5-4	TRBJ2-3	.	.
CASSVGPSGRTNEQFF	TGTGCCAGCAGCGTAGGGCCTAGCGGGAGAACCAATGAGCAGTTCTTC	TRBV9	TRBJ2-1	TRBD2	few
CASSDSFGGNTEAFF	TGTGCCAGCAGTGACTCTTTCGGGGGGAACACTGAAGCTTTCTTT	TRBV6-4	TRBJ1-1	.	.
CASREGLAGVLRETGELFF	TGTGCCAGCAGGGAGGGACTAGCGGGGGTCCTTCGCGAGACCGGGGAGCTGTTTTTT	TRBV7-2	TRBJ2-2	TRBD2	.
CASSPRVRGYSNQPQHF	TGTGCCAGCAGCCCTCGCGTCAGAGGTTATAGCAATCAGCCCCAGCATTTT	TRBV6-2/TRBV6-3	TRBJ1-5	.	.
CASSFPGGPYEQYF	TGTGCCAGCAGCTTTCCGGGAGGGCCCTACGAGCAGTACTTC	TRBV7-9	TRBJ2-7	TRBD2	.
CASSLETGSYIYGYTF	TGCGCCAGCAGCTTGGAGACAGGGTCATATATCTATGGCTACACCTTC	TRBV5-1	TRBJ1-2	TRBD1	many
CASRGSGVWSYEQYF	TGTGCCAGCAGAGGGTCGGGAGTTTGGTCCTACGAGCAGTACTTC	TRBV27	TRBJ2-7	.	few
CASSPAGRLTYEQYF	TGTGCCAGCTCACCAGCCGGCAGACTCACCTACGAGCAGTACTTC	TRBV18	TRBJ2-7	.	.